The clone carrying this T cell receptor beta chain has a handful of counts. Its antigen is not known. The data are from a study of CD8 T cells in ankylosing spondylitis. Study outcomes and limitations: Within ankylosing spondylitis blood, a TCR beta motif made up of eight highly homologous variants appeared to be characteristic. Those disease-linked clones were CD8+; they were also relatively rare in peripheral blood. According to the report, clones linked to the disease were significantly enriched in matched synovial fluid samples taken from ankylosing spondylitis patients.

Generation of TCR beta libraries employed quantitative 5'-RACE incorporating molecular barcodes. TCRdb redid the calling of the 5' RACE reads with MiXCR, one entry per CDR3 protein. The sample consists of some 250,000 distinct CDR3 sequences, 9.5% to 12% of them appearing once. The source of this sequence is a male donor with ankylosing spondylitis or in good health (not recorded which). What was sequenced was blood, either unsorted or a sorted T cell fraction (not recorded which).

The CDR3 protein is CASSFSEYGYTF. The CDR3 region has the DNA TGTGCCAGCAGTTTCAGTGAATATGGCTACACCTTC. The chain is built from TRBV12-3 or TRBV12-4 and TRBJ1-2; D unresolved. V was shortened by 3 bases and J by 5 bases, with 7 bases between the two germline ends. CDR3 length equals 12 residues.